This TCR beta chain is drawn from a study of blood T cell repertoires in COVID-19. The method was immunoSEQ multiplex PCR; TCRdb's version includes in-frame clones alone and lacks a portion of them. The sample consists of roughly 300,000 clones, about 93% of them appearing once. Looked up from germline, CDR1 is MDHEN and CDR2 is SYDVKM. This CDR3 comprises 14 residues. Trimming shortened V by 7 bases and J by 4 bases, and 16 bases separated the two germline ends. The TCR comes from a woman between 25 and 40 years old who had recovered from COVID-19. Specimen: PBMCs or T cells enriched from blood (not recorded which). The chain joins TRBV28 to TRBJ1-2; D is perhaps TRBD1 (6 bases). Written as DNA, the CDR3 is TGTGCCAGCACCCCTGGGGGCAGCCGCTATGGCTACACCTTC. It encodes CASTPGGSRYGYTF.